The clone carrying this T cell receptor (beta chain) was observed a handful of times. The data stem from a study of Ad26.COV2.S vaccination and SARS-CoV-2 variants. Study summary: Dosing was one shot or two shots 56 days apart.

TCRdb's copy holds only in-frame clones and misses some; the assay was immunoSEQ multiplex PCR. The sample records some 420,000 clones, around 89% being singletons. The germline V gene has CDR1 SGHTA and CDR2 FQGNSA. V was pared by 1 base and J by 9 bases, with 13 bases between. The CDR3 covers 13 residues. Sample treatment: 15 to 20 received Ad26.COV2.S at low or high dose, single or two shots; about 5 received placebo; per-sample allocation not given. Collection of samples fell on day 63 after the first vaccine or placebo injection. The sample came from a Boston adult aged 18-55 years. The sequence derives from a person aged 18-65 years who received the Ad26.COV2.S COVID-19 vaccine or a placebo. The sequences come from peripheral blood, collected in a trial of Ad26.COV2.S vaccine versus placebo. The J gene is TRBJ2-7, the V gene TRBV7-2; perhaps TRBD2 as D (5 bases). The CDR3 is CASSLDFPSGQYF. The CDR3 DNA is TGTGCCAGCAGCTTAGATTTTCCAAGCGGGCAGTACTTC.